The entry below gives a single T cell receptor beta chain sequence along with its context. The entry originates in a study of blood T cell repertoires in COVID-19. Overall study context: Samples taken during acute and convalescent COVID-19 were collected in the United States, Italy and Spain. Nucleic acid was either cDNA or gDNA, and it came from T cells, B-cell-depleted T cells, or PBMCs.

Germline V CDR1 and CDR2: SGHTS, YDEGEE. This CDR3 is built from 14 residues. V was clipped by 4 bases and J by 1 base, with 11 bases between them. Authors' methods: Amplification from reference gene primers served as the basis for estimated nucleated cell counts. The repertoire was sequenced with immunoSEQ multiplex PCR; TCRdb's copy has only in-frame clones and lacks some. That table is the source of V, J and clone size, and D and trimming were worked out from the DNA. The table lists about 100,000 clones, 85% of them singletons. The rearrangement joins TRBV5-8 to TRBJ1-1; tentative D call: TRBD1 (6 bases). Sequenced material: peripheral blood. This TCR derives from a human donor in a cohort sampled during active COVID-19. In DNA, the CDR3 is TGTGCCAGCAGCCCCTGGACAGCGAACACTGAAGCTTTCTTT. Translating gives CASSPWTANTEAFF.